This entry lists 8 T cell receptor beta chains sequenced from one sample in a study of cytomegalovirus exposure and HLA in healthy donors. Sequencing was performed with immunoSEQ multiplex PCR; in TCRdb, only in-frame clones are kept and a portion is missing. The repertoire includes roughly 86,000 clones, about 95% of them detected once, and approximately 1.5% sits in the top ten. Sequencing was performed on PBMCs. These receptors were taken from a young man in good health and CMV-seropositive.

The count of this clone is one. V is TRBV4-1 and J is TRBJ1-4; 7 nucleotides agree with TRBD1. Germline trimming cut 4 bases from V and 3 bases from J; bases unmatched to any gene: 2. The CDR3 consists of 14 residues. The germline V gene has CDR1 MGHRA and CDR2 YSYEKL. The CDR3 nucleotides are TGCGCCAGCAGCCGGGACAGCTCTAATGAAAAACTGTTTTTT. Amino acids: CASSRDSSNEKLFF.

V gene TRBV2 combines with J gene TRBJ2-7, with D possibly being TRBD1 (5 bases). The V gene's germline CDR1 is SNHLY and CDR2 FYNNEI. Trimming removed 7 bases at V and 4 bases at J, with 17 bases between. This CDR3 comprises 14 residues. The CDR3, as DNA: TGTGCCAGCAATAACGAGTTTACAGGTTACGAGCAGTACTTC. Protein: CASNNEFTGYEQYF.

In its sample, this clone was seen once. J is TRBJ2-1 and V is TRBV2, with 11 bases aligning to TRBD2. This CDR3 has 15 amino acids. Germline CDR1 reads SNHLY; CDR2 reads FYNNEI. The junction had 6 bases not matched to a gene; V was cut back by 5 bases and J by 6 bases. The CDR3, as DNA: TGTGCCAGCAGTCCAGGGACTAGCGGAGGCAATGAGCAGTTCTTC. Amino acids: CASSPGTSGGNEQFF.

This chain's CDR3 is CASSEREGQPQHF. Here the CDR3 DNA reads TGTGCCAGCAGTGAGAGGGAGGGCCAGCCCCAGCATTTT. V and J are TRBV6-1 and TRBJ1-5, with D unresolved. The CDR3 contains 13 residues. Trimming pared 3 bases from V and 7 bases from J, leaving 10 bases between. Germline V gene data show CDR1 as MNHNS and CDR2 as SASEGT.

The chain couples TRBV30 to TRBJ1-2; the D is unclear. The CDR3 has 13 residues. The V gene's germline CDR1 is GTSNPN and CDR2 SVGIG (reference sequence). V lost 2 bases to trimming and J lost 4 bases, with 11 bases between them. CDR3 in amino acids: CAWSWEGPYGYTF. The CDR3 DNA is TGTGCCTGGAGTTGGGAGGGCCCCTATGGCTACACCTTC.

The chain uses TRBV18 and TRBJ2-7; TRBD2 might be the D (5 bases). The CDR3 runs to 14 residues. With 2 bases removed from V and 6 bases from J, the gap between germline ends came to 14 bases. CDR1 is KGHSH and CDR2 is LQKENI in the germline V gene. The CDR3 DNA reads TGTGCCAGCTCACCAGAGCGGAGAGTCGGCGAGCAGTACTTC. Amino acids: CASSPERRVGEQYF.

This chain joins TRBV5-1 and TRBJ1-2; D possibly corresponds to TRBD1 (5 bases). V shed 0 bases and J shed 5 bases, with 14 bases lying between them. Germline V gives CDR1 SGHRS, CDR2 YFSETQ. The CDR3 has 15 amino acids. CDR3 loop: CASSLGQTNTYGYTF. The CDR3 DNA follows: TGCGCCAGCAGCTTGGGACAGACCAATACTTATGGCTACACCTTC.

The CDR3 loop is CASSPTTGNYGYTF. Written as DNA, the CDR3 is TGTGCCAGCAGCCCAACGACAGGGAACTATGGCTACACCTTC. The chain employs TRBV7-9 and TRBJ1-2; 7 bases match TRBD1. The CDR3 is made up of 14 amino acids. CDR1 is SEHNR, CDR2 FQNEAQ, per germline (reference sequence). The trim removed 5 bases at V and 2 bases at J, leaving 5 bases unmatched.